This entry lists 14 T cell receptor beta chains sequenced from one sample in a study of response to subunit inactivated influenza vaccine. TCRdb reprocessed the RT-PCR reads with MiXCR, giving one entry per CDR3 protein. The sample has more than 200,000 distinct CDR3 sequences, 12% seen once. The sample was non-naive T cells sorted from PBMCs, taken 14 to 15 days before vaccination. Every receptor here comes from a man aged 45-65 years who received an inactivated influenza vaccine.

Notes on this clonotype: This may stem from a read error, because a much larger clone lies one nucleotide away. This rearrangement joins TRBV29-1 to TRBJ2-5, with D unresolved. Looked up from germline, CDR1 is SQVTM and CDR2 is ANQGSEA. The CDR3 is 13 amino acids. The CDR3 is CSVGSETQETQHF. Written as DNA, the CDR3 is TGCAGCGTTGGATCCGAGACTCAAGAGACCCAGCACTTC.

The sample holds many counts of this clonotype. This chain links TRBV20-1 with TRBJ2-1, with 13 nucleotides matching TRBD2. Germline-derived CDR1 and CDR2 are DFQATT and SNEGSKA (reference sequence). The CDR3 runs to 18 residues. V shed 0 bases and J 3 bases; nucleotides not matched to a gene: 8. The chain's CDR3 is CSARDLLLAGGIYNEQFF. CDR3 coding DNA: TGCAGTGCTAGAGATCTGCTACTAGCGGGAGGGATCTACAATGAGCAGTTCTTC.

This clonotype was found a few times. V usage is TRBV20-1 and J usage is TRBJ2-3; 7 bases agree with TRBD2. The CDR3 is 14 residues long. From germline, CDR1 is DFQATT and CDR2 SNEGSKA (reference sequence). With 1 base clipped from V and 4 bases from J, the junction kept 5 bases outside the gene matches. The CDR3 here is CSARGGSPPDTQYF. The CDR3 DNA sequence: TGCAGTGCTAGAGGCGGGAGCCCCCCAGATACGCAGTATTTT.

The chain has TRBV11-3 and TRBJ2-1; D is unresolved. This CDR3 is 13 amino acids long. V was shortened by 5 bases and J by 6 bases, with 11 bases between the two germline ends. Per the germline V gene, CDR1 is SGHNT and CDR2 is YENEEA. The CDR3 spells CASSATWPNEQFF. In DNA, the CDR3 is TGTGCCAGCAGCGCTACCTGGCCCAATGAGCAGTTCTTC.

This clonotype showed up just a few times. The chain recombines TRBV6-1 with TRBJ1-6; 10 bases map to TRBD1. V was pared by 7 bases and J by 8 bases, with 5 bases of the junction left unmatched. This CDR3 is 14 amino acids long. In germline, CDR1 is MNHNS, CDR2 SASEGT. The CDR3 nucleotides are TGTGCCAGCAAGACAGGGGGCGCGGATTCACCCCTCCACTTT. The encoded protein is CASKTGGADSPLHF.

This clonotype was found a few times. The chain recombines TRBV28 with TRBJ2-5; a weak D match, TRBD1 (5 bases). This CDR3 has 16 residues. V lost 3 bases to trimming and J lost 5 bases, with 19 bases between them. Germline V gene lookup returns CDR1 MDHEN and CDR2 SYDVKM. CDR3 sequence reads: CASSLFRAGPGETQYF. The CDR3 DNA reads TGTGCCAGCAGTTTGTTCCGGGCAGGGCCAGGGGAGACCCAGTACTTC.

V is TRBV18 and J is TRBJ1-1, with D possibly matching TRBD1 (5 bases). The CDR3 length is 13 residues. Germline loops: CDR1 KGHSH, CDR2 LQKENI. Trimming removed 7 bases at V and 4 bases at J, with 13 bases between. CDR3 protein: CASWGLVGTEAFF. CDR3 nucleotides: TGTGCCAGCTGGGGACTAGTGGGCACTGAAGCTTTCTTT.

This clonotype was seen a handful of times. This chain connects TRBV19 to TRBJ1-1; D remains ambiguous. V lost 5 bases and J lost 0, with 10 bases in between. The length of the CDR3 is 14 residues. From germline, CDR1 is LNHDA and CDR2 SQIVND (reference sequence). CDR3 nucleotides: TGTGCCAGTAGTTACGGGGTATTGAACACTGAAGCTTTCTTT. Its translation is CASSYGVLNTEAFF. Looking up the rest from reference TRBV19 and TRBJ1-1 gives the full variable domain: DGGITQSPKYLFRKEGQNVTLSCEQNLNHDAMYWYRQDPGQGLRLIYYSQIVNDFQKGDIAEGYSVSREKKESFPLTVTSAQKNPTAFYLCASSYGVLNTEAFFGQGTRLTVV.

Written as DNA, the CDR3 is TGCGCCAGCAGCCCGCCGGACCCGCTTGGGACCCAGTACTTC. As protein: CASSPPDPLGTQYF. V usage is TRBV5-1 and J usage is TRBJ2-5; D call uncertain. The germline V and J ends were trimmed by 4 bases and 7 bases, with 17 bases remaining between them. Looked up from germline, CDR1 is SGHRS and CDR2 is YFSETQ. This CDR3 has 14 residues.

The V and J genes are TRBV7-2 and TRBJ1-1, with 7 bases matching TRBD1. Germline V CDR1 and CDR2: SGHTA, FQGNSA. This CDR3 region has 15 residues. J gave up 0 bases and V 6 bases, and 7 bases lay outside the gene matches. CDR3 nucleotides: TGTGCCAGCAGACAGGGGTCAGGTATGAACACTGAAGCTTTCTTT. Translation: CASRQGSGMNTEAFF.

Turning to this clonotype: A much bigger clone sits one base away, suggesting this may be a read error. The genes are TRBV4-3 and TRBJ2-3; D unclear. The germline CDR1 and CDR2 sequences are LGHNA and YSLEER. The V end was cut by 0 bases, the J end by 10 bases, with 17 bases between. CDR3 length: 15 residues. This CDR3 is CASSQDGTRHGAQYF. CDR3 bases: TGCGCCAGCAGCCAAGATGGCACAAGGCACGGCGCGCAGTATTTT.

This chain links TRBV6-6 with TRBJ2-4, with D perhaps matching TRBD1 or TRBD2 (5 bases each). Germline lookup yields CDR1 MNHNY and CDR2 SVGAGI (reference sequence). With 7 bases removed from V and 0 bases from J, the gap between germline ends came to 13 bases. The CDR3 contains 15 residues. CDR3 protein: CASTRDLTAKNIQYF. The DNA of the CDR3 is TGTGCCAGCACTAGGGACCTTACAGCCAAAAACATTCAGTACTTC.

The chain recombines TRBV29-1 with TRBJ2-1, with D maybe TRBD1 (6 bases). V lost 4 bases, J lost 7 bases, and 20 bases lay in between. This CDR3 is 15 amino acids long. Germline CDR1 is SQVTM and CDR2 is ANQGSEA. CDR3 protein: CSVASRVGASNEQFF. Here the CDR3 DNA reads TGCAGCGTTGCCTCGCGGGTGGGGGCATCAAATGAGCAGTTCTTC.

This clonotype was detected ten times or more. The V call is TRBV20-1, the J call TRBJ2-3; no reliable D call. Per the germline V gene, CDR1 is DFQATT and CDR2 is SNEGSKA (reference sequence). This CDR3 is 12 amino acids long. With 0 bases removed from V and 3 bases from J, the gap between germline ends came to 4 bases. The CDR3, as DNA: TGCAGTGCTAGAGATGGGACAGATACGCAGTATTTT. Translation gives CSARDGTDTQYF.